The 23 T cell receptor beta chains presented below share a single source sample, sequenced in a study of identical twins. Via MiXCR, TCRdb re-called the 5' RACE reads, giving one row per CDR3 protein. The table includes about 340,000 distinct CDR3 sequences, roughly 9% detected once. Sequenced sample: naive T cells sorted from blood. Receptor source: a woman between 50 and 59 years old in good health.

This clonotype was observed a handful of times. V is TRBV29-1 and J is TRBJ2-1; D not certain. The CDR3 contains 13 residues. In germline, CDR1 is SQVTM, CDR2 ANQGSEA. V lost 4 bases to trimming and J lost 0 bases, with 7 bases between them. CDR3 sequence reads: CSVGPSSYNEQFF. Written as DNA, the CDR3 is TGCAGCGTTGGCCCTAGCTCCTACAATGAGCAGTTCTTC.

This clonotype has a handful of counts. J is TRBJ2-1 and V is TRBV9; 13 bases align to TRBD2. The CDR3 loop spans 18 amino acids. V lost 1 base and J lost 6; bases outside the gene matches: 10. CDR1 is SGDLS, CDR2 YYNGEE, per germline. CDR3 DNA: TGTGCCAGCAGCGTAAGCTCCGGGACTAGCGGGACCTTCAATGAGCAGTTCTTC. This codes for CASSVSSGTSGTFNEQFF.

This clonotype was observed a handful of times. The V and J genes are TRBV4-1 and TRBJ2-4; either TRBD1 or TRBD2 may supply D (5 bases each). Per germline, CDR1 MGHRA and CDR2 YSYEKL. CDR3 size: 17 residues. Trimming removed 0 bases at V and 0 bases at J, with 12 bases between. The CDR3 coding sequence is TGCGCCAGCAGCCAAGAGGGGGTAGGACTAGCCAAAAACATTCAGTACTTC. Amino acid sequence: CASSQEGVGLAKNIQYF.

The sample holds many counts of this clonotype. The rearrangement links TRBV5-6 to TRBJ2-1, with D perhaps matching TRBD1 (5 bases). The V end was cut by 0 bases, the J end by 7 bases, with 11 bases between. CDR3 length equals 14 residues. Per the germline V gene, CDR1 is SGHDT and CDR2 is YYEEEE. CDR3: CASSLGLRGNEQFF. The CDR3 nucleotides read TGTGCCAGCAGCTTGGGTCTAAGGGGAAATGAGCAGTTCTTC. The full variable domain, with the rest looked up from reference TRBV5-6 and TRBJ2-1, is DAGVTQSPTHLIKTRGQQVTLRCSPKSGHDTVSWYQQALGQGPQFIFQYYEEEERQRGNFPDRFSGHQFPNYSSELNVNALLLGDSALYLCASSLGLRGNEQFFGPGTRLTVL.

This clonotype showed up just a few times. V gene TRBV20-1 combines with J gene TRBJ1-5, with TRBD1 matching 9 bases. The CDR3 runs 13 residues. CDR1 DFQATT and CDR2 SNEGSKA come from the germline V gene (reference sequence). J gave up 6 bases and V 6 bases, and 6 bases lay outside the gene matches. The CDR3 coding sequence is TGCAGTGCGAGGACAGGGGAGTTTCAGCCCCAGCATTTT. The encoded protein is CSARTGEFQPQHF.

In its sample, this clonotype was seen many times. The chain carries TRBV12-3 or TRBV12-4 and TRBJ2-7; TRBD1 might be the D (6 bases). Trimming pared 5 bases from V and 3 bases from J, leaving 8 bases between. There are 12 residues in the CDR3. The CDR3, as DNA: TGTGCCAGCAGTGTGACAGGCTACGAGCAGTACTTC. It is translated as CASSVTGYEQYF.

The V call is TRBV24-1, the J call TRBJ2-1, with D unresolved. V lost 3 bases and J 5 bases, leaving 10 bases between the germline ends. This CDR3 is built from 14 residues. Germline assignment: CDR1 KGHDR and CDR2 SFDVKD. The CDR3 bases are TGTGCCACCAGTGATCCCTCCCGGAACAATGAGCAGTTCTTC. It specifies CATSDPSRNNEQFF.

This clonotype has at least ten counts. This chain connects TRBV10-3 to TRBJ2-1, with TRBD2 matching over 9 bases. Germline-derived CDR1 and CDR2 are ENHRY and SYGVKD. V dropped 6 bases and J dropped 3; count of bases not matched to a gene: 3. The CDR3 is made up of 14 amino acids. The CDR3 loop is CAIRGAGGYNEQFF. CDR3 nucleotide sequence: TGTGCCATCAGGGGAGCGGGAGGCTACAATGAGCAGTTCTTC.

This chain uses TRBV27 with TRBJ2-5; TRBD2 matches 15 bases. CDR1 and CDR2 from the germline V gene are MNHEY and SMNVEV (reference sequence). J gave up 5 bases and V 8 bases, and 6 bases lay outside the gene matches. The CDR3 runs 15 residues. In nucleotides, the CDR3 is TGTGCCAGCGGACTAGCGGGAGGGGGGCTCGAGACCCAGTACTTC. Translating it yields CASGLAGGGLETQYF.

This clonotype was detected a few times. This chain uses TRBV7-9 with TRBJ2-3; TRBD2 aligns across 8 bases. The germline gives CDR1 SEHNR, CDR2 FQNEAQ (reference sequence). V gave up 5 bases and J gave up 2 bases; unmatched junction bases: 15. The CDR3 is made up of 18 amino acids. DNA for the CDR3: TGTGCCAGCAGCGAGAGCCTCGTCGGGGGGGGAGTCACAGATACGCAGTATTTT. This encodes CASSESLVGGGVTDTQYF.

This clonotype was detected a few times. The rearrangement joins TRBV25-1 to TRBJ2-1, with TRBD2 identical over 8 bases. The CDR3 covers 15 residues. Trimming at V came to 5 bases and at J to 4 bases, leaving 7 bases not matched to a gene. Germline assignment: CDR1 MGHDK and CDR2 SYGVNS. In nucleotides, the CDR3 is TGTGCCAGCAGTCCCCCTAGCGGGCGTTACAATGAGCAGTTCTTC. This encodes CASSPPSGRYNEQFF.

This chain connects TRBV24-1 to TRBJ2-7; either TRBD1 or TRBD2 may fit D (5 bases each). With 10 bases removed from V and 0 bases from J, the gap between germline ends came to 15 bases. Germline lookup yields CDR1 KGHDR and CDR2 SFDVKD. CDR3 size: 14 residues. The CDR3 is CATGGHPSSYEQYF. CDR3 DNA sequence: TGTGCCACTGGAGGACACCCCAGCTCCTACGAGCAGTACTTC.

This chain links TRBV3-1 with TRBJ2-7; 8 bases are shared with TRBD1. Germline V gene lookup returns CDR1 LGHDT and CDR2 YNNKEL (reference sequence). The CDR3 is made up of 13 amino acids. V lost 3 bases, J lost 7 bases, and 5 bases stayed unmatched. The CDR3 DNA reads as TGTGCCAGCAGCCAGACAGGGGTGGAAGAGCAGTACGTC. Protein product: CASSQTGVEEQYV.

This clonotype was detected only a few times. The DNA for the CDR3 is TGTGCCATCAGTGACCCGAGGGAGAATATACGAGAGACCCAGTACTTC. Residues: CAISDPRENIRETQYF. The gene calls are TRBV10-3 and TRBJ2-5; perhaps TRBD2 as D (5 bases). The CDR3 covers 16 residues. From germline, CDR1 is ENHRY and CDR2 SYGVKD. V dropped 3 bases and J dropped 4 bases, with 18 bases sitting between them.

This clonotype occurred many times. The genes are TRBV20-1 and TRBJ2-5, with 9 bases matching TRBD2. Unmatched junction bases numbered 5, after V lost 3 bases and J lost 0 bases. The germline CDR1 and CDR2 sequences are DFQATT and SNEGSKA (reference sequence). The CDR3 covers 15 residues. The CDR3, as DNA: TGCAGTGCTAGTCTGGCGGGAGGGTACCAAGAGACCCAGTACTTC. Protein product: CSASLAGGYQETQYF.

This clonotype was counted many times. The chain uses TRBV5-1 and TRBJ2-3, with unresolved D. This CDR3 is built from 16 residues. Trimming left V 5 bases short and J 0 bases short, with 16 bases between. Germline V CDR1 and CDR2: SGHRS, YFSETQ. The CDR3 coding sequence is TGCGCCAGCAGGGTCCCGGACGGATTTAGCACAGATACGCAGTATTTT. This encodes CASRVPDGFSTDTQYF. Combining the CDR3 with reference TRBV5-1 and TRBJ2-3 gives the whole variable domain KAGVTQTPRYLIKTRGQQVTLSCSPISGHRSVSWYQQTPGQGLQFLFEYFSETQRNKGNFPGRFSGRQFSNSRSEMNVSTLELGDSALYLCASRVPDGFSTDTQYFGPGTRLTVL.

This clonotype was seen ten or more times. The rearrangement links TRBV5-5 to TRBJ2-7, with 9 bases identical to TRBD2. The CDR3 sequence is 14 residues long. CDR1 and CDR2 from the germline V gene are SGHKS and YYEKEE (reference sequence). J was trimmed by 6 bases and V by 0 bases; bases with no gene match: 4. The CDR3 bases are TGTGCCAGCAGCTTGGGACTAGCGGCCAGCGAGCAGTACGTC. Translating gives CASSLGLAASEQYV.

This clonotype has just a few counts. The gene calls are TRBV4-1 and TRBJ2-7; TRBD1 matches at 7 bases. Germline lookup yields CDR1 MGHRA and CDR2 YSYEKL. Trimming took 4 bases from V and 5 from J; bases not matched to a gene: 8. The CDR3 extends over 14 amino acids. The CDR3 spells CASSPRTGDHEQYV. Here the CDR3 DNA reads TGCGCCAGCAGCCCCCGCACAGGGGACCACGAGCAGTACGTC.

The chain is built from TRBV4-1 and TRBJ2-3; 8 nucleotides align to TRBD2. The germline CDR1 and CDR2 sequences are MGHRA and YSYEKL. CDR3 length equals 15 residues. V shed 7 bases, J shed 5 bases, and the junction held 11 bases outside the gene matches. The CDR3 nucleotides read TGCGCCAGCAAGAGGGTAGGGCTAGCGGGAGATACGCAGTATTTT. It specifies CASKRVGLAGDTQYF.

The chain carries TRBV4-1 and TRBJ2-2; D call uncertain. This CDR3 is 14 amino acids long. CDR1 and CDR2 from the germline V gene are MGHRA and YSYEKL. Between the trimmed V and J ends, which lost 0 bases and 11 bases, there was a span of 13 bases. CDR3 sequence reads: CASSQDGSGRELFF. In nucleotides, the CDR3 is TGCGCCAGCAGCCAAGATGGGTCTGGTCGAGAGCTGTTTTTT.

This clonotype has more than one count but fewer than ten. This sequence joins TRBV24-1 and TRBJ2-7; D unclear. CDR1 KGHDR and CDR2 SFDVKD come from the germline V gene. This CDR3 region has 15 residues. Trimming left V 3 bases short and J 1 base short, with 12 bases between. Here the CDR3 DNA reads TGTGCCACCAGTGATCCAAGACTGGGATCCTACGAGCAGTACTTC. It specifies CATSDPRLGSYEQYF.

In its sample, this clonotype was seen a few times. This chain connects TRBV19 to TRBJ2-7; TRBD1 matches at 10 bases. From germline, CDR1 is LNHDA and CDR2 SQIVND (reference sequence). V gave up 3 bases and J gave up 3 bases; unmatched junction bases: 5. This CDR3 contains 15 residues. In DNA form, the CDR3 reads TGTGCCAGTAGTATGGGGACAGGGGCTATCTACGAGCAGTACTTC. This sequence encodes CASSMGTGAIYEQYF.

This clonotype has more than one count but fewer than ten. This chain uses TRBV5-6 with TRBJ1-5, with 7 bases aligning to TRBD1. The V and J ends lost 4 bases and 3 bases, in that order; junction bases with no gene match: 10. The germline gives CDR1 SGHDT, CDR2 YYEEEE. The CDR3 has 16 amino acids. CDR3 sequence (DNA): TGTGCCAGCAGCGGTTGGGGACAGAACCACAATCAGCCCCAGCATTTT. Its translation: CASSGWGQNHNQPQHF.